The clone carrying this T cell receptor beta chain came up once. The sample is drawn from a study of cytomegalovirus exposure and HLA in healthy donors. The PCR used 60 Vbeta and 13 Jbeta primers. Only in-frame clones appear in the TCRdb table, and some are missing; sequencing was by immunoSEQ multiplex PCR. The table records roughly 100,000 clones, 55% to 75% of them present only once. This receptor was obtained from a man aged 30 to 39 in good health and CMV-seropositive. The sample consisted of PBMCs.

CDR3 sequence reads: CASRAGLSSYEQYF. The CDR3 bases are TGTGCCAGCCGCGCGGGACTAAGCTCCTACGAGCAGTACTTC. The chain recombines TRBV2 with TRBJ2-5, with TRBD2 matching 7 bases. Near its end, the DNA agrees better with TRBJ2-7, so the J call may be wrong. This CDR3 comprises 14 residues. Germline V gene sequence: CDR1 SNHLY, CDR2 FYNNEI.